This T cell receptor beta chain was captured by sequencing in a study of blood T cell repertoires in COVID-19. Study-level background: PBMCs, B-cell-depleted T cells, or T cells provided the cDNA or gDNA that made up the material.

Repertoires were generated with immunoSEQ multiplex PCR, while TCRdb's copy carries only in-frame clones and drops some. The sample includes a few hundred thousand clones, around 90% of them seen just once. This clone was seen once. Germline loops: CDR1 MGHDK, CDR2 SYGVNS. This CDR3 has 15 amino acids. Losses at the gene ends were 4 bases for V and 7 bases for J; bases not matched to a gene: 6. Sequencing input: peripheral blood. The chain has TRBV25-1 and TRBJ2-1; TRBD2 agrees at 11 bases. This receptor was obtained from a human donor in a cohort sampled during active COVID-19. CDR3 in DNA: TGTGCCAGCAGTGTGTGGACTAGCGGGCTTAATGAGCAGTTCTTC. Translation gives CASSVWTSGLNEQFF.